The present T cell receptor beta chain was sequenced within a study of cytomegalovirus exposure and HLA in healthy donors. About this clone itself: Its antigen remains unidentified. Relative to the germline gene, one junction end is altered; a read error may explain this.

Findings of the study overall: Presence/absence analyses rested on an assumption that sequencing depth was roughly uniform across donors. The study flagged some 180 TCR beta chains as cytomegalovirus-associated. What was likely a sequencing artifact was a cluster of highly shared sequence variants.

Amplification used 60 Vbeta primers and 13 Jbeta primers. TCRdb's table, derived via immunoSEQ multiplex PCR, lists solely in-frame clones and lacks some. Of approximately 160,000 clones in the sample, around 79% were seen once. The CDR3 totals 12 residues. CDR1 and CDR2 from the germline V gene are SEHNR and FQNEAQ (reference sequence). The J gene is TRBJ1-1, the V gene TRBV7-9, with D possibly matching TRBD1 (6 bases). This receptor was obtained from a male donor in good health and CMV-seronegative. Material for sequencing was PBMCs. CDR3 DNA sequence: TGTTCCAGCAGCAACACAGGGACTGAAGCTTTCTTT. Translated, it gives CSSSNTGTEAFF.